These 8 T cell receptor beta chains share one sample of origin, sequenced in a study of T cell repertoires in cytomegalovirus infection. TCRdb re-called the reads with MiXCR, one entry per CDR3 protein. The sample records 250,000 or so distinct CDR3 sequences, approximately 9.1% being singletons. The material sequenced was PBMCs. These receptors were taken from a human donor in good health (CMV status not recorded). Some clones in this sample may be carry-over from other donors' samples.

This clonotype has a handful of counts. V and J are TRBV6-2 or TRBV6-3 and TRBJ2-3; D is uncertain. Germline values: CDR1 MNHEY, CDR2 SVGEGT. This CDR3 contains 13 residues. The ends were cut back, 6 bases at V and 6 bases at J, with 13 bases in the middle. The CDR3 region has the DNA TGTGCCAGCAGAATAACGATGCGGGATACGCAGTATTTT. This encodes CASRITMRDTQYF.

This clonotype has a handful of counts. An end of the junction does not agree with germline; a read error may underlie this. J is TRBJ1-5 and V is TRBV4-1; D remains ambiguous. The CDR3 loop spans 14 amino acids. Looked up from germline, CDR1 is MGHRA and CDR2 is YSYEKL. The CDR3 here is CASSQVLEHQPQHF. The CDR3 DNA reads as TGTGCCAGCAGCCAAGTGTTAGAGCATCAGCCCCAGCATTTT.

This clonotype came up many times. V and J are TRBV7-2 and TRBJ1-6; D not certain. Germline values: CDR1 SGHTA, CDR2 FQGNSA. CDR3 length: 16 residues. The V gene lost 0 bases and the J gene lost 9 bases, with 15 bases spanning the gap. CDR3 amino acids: CASSLAPVLMGSPLHF. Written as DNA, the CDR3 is TGTGCCAGCAGCTTAGCGCCAGTTTTGATGGGTTCACCCCTCCACTTT.

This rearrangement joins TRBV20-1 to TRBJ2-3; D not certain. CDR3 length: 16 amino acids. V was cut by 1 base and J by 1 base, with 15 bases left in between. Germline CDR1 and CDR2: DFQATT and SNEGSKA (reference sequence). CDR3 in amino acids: CSARALPSKGTDTQYF. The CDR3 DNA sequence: TGCAGTGCTAGAGCTCTTCCGTCTAAGGGCACAGATACGCAGTATTTT.

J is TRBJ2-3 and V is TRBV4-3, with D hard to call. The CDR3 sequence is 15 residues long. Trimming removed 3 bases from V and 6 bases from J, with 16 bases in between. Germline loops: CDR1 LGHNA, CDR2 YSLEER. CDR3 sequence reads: CASSQGRMTTDTQYF. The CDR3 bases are TGCGCCAGCAGCCAGGGTAGGATGACCACCGATACGCAGTATTTT.

The CDR3 here is CASSETGKNTF. CDR3 coding DNA: TGTGCCAGTAGTGAGACAGGGAAGAACACCTTC. The chain couples TRBV19 to TRBJ1-2; TRBD1 agrees at 7 bases. CDR3 length: 11 amino acids. V was clipped by 5 bases and J by 12 bases; unmatched bases: 6. Germline-derived CDR1 and CDR2 are LNHDA and SQIVND (reference sequence).

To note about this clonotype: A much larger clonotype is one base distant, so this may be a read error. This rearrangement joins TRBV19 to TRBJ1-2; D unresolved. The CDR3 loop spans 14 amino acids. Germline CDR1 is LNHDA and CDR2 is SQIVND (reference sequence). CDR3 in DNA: TGTGCCAGTAGTATAGGCCACACTAACTTTGGCTACACCTTC. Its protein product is CASSIGHTNFGYTF.

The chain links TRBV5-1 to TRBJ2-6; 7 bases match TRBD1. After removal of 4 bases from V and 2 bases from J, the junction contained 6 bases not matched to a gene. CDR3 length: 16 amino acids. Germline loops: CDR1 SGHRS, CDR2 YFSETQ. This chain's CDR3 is CASSEIRGPGANVLTF. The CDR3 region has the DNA TGCGCCAGCAGCGAGATAAGGGGGCCTGGGGCCAACGTCCTGACTTTC.